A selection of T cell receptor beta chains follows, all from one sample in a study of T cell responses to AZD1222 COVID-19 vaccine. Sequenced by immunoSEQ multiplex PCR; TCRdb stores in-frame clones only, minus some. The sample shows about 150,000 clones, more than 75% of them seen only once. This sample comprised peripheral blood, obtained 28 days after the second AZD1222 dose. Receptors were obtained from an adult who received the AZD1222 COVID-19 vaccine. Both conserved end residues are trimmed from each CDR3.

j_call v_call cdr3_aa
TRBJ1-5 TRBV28 ASSLQGNQPQH
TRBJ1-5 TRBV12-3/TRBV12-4 ASSLDLGPQH
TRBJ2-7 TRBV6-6 ASSSSGTSISYEQY
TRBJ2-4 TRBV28 ASSRLAGGGLAKNIQY
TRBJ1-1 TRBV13 ASSLRRNTEAF
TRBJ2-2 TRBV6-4 ASSKTVDTGELF
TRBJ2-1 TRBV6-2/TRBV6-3 ASSYPWTSGRQGDEQF
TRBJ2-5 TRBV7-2 ASSLDRGLGETQY
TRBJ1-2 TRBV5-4 ASRRRDSYGYT
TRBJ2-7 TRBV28 ASRLQGLEQY
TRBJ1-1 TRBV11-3 ASSQGRGEAF
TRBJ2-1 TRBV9 ASSGPGTGGRNEQF
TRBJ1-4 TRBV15 ATATGGLNQLF
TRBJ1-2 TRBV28 ASYSPGQDNYGYT
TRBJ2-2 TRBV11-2 ASSLGGGAHTGELF
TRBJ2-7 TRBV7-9 ASKSGVSEQY
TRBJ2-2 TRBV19 ASIRGQGANTGELF
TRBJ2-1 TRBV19 ASSMAAGEQF
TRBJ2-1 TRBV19 ASRARLAGEEQF
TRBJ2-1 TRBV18 ASSPLGNEQF
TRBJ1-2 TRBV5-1 ASSATGGGYGYT
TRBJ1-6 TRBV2 ASSEAMDRESPLH
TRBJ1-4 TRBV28 AGTQGRGEKLF
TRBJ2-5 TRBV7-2 ASSRPGQKETQY
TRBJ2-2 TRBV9 ASSVELAGGPGTGELF
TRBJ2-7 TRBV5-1 ASRTAPLSYEQY
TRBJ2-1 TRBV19 ASSERGTSGRGQQF
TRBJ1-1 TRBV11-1 ASSLEAAATEAF
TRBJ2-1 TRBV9 ASSVELERNEQF
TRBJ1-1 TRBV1 TSSPPRAGGKGAF
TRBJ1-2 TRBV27 ASSLVQGGTNYGYT
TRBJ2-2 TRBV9 ASSIAGSGATGELF
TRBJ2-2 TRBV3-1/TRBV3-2 ARGLAGGPYTGELF
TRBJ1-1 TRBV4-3 ASSHFWTEHTEAF
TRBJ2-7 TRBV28 ASSPQGWLATPYEQY
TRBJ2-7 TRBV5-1 ASSLVGQGNEQY
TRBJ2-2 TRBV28 ASSFSLTNRNTGELF
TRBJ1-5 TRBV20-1 SASAQGNQPQH
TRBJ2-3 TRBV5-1 ASKSGLAGTTDTQY
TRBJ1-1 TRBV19 ATVLGAEAF
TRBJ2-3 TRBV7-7 ASSLDDRSTDTQY
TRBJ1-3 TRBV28 ASTRDGVAGNTIY
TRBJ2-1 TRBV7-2 ASSLRATREAYNEQF
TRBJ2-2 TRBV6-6 ASASPGSTGELF
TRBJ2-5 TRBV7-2 ASSFGPGTN
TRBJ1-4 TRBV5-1 ASSSDSATNEKLF
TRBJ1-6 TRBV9 ASSVGSGANSPLH
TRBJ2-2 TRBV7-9 ASSLAFQGWNTGELF
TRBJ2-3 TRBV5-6 ASSGTGTGITDTQY
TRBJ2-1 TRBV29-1 SVDLTASAFNEQF
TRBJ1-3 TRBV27 ASSPGLNSGNTIY
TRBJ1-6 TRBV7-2 ASSLVRSSPLH
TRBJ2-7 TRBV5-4 ASNFPGGHEQY
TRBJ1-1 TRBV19 ASRDRRRNTEAF
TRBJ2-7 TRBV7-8 ASKDRGVYEQY